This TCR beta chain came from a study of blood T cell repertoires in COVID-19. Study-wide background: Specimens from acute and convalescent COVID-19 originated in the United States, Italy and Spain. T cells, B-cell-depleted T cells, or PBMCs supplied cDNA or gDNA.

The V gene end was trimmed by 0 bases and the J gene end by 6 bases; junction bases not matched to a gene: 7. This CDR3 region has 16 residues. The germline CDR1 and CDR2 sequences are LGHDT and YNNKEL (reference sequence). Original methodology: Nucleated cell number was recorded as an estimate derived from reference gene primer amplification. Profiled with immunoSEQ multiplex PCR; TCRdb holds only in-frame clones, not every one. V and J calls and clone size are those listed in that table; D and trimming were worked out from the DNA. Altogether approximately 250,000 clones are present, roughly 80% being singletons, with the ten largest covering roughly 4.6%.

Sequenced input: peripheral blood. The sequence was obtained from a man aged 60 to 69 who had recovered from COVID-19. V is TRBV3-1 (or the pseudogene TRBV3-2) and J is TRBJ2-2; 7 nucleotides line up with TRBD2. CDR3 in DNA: TGTGCCAGCAGCCAAGAATGGGGGGGTCACGCCGGGGAGCTGTTTTTT. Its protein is CASSQEWGGHAGELFF.